Reported below is one T cell receptor (beta chain). The data originate from a study of cytomegalovirus exposure and HLA in healthy donors. The study ran its PCR with 60 Vbeta and 13 Jbeta primers. Produced via immunoSEQ multiplex PCR; TCRdb's table is partial and in-frame only. This sample carries some 130,000 clones, 80% of them seen once, and the ten largest clones take approximately 4.8%. Sequenced sample: PBMCs. This clonotype was sampled from a man under 40 in good health.

The CDR3, as DNA: TGTGCCAGCAGTTTGGACACAATGAACACAGATACGCAGTATTTT. Protein sequence: CASSLDTMNTDTQYF. This chain links TRBV27 with TRBJ2-3; TRBD1 might be the D (5 bases). In germline, CDR1 is MNHEY, CDR2 SMNVEV (reference sequence). This CDR3 is 15 amino acids long. The ends were cut back, 3 bases at V and 2 bases at J, with 12 bases in the middle.